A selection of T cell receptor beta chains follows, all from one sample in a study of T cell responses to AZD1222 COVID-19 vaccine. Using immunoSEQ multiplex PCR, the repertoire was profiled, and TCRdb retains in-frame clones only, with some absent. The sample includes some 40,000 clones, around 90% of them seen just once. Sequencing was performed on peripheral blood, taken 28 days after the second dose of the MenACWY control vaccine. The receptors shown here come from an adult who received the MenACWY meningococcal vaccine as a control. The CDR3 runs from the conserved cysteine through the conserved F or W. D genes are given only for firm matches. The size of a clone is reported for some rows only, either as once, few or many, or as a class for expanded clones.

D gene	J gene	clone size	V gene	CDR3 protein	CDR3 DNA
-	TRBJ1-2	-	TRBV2	CAVSKDWNYGYTF	TGTGCCGTAAGTAAGGATTGGAACTATGGCTACACCTTC
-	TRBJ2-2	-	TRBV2	CASSARTANTGELFF	TGTGCCAGCAGTGCCCGGACAGCGAACACCGGGGAGCTGTTTTTT
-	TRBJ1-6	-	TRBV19	CASRRPGRDNSPLHF	TGTGCCAGTAGACGCCCTGGAAGAGACAATTCACCCCTCCACTTT
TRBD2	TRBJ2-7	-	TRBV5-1	CASSPQTGGGSEQYF	TGCGCCAGCAGCCCCCAGACCGGGGGGGGATCCGAGCAGTACTTC
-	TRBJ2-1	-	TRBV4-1	CASSQDGRSLNEQFF	TGCGCCAGCAGCCAAGATGGCAGGTCCCTCAATGAGCAGTTCTTC
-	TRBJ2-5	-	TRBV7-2	CASTPWKSQETQYF	TGTGCCAGCACCCCCTGGAAGTCACAGGAGACCCAGTACTTC
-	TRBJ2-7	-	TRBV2	CASSRAPYYKGGQYF	TGTGCCAGCAGCCGAGCGCCTTATTATAAAGGGGGGCAGTACTTC
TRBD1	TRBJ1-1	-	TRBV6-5	CASSPDRGENTEAFF	TGTGCCAGCAGCCCCGACAGGGGGGAGAACACTGAAGCTTTCTTT
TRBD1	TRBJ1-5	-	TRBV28	CASSLWGTASNQPQHF	TGTGCCAGCAGTTTATGGGGGACAGCTAGCAATCAGCCCCAGCATTTT
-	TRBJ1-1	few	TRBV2	CATRRDTEAFF	TGTGCCACCAGGAGGGACACTGAAGCTTTCTTT
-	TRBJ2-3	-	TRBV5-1	CASSGNTDTQYF	TGCGCCAGCAGCGGAAACACAGATACGCAGTATTTT
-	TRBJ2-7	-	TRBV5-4	CASSFKTEIMSYEQYF	TGTGCCAGCAGCTTTAAGACAGAGATAATGTCGTACGAGCAGTACTTC
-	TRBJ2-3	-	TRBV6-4	CASSRGGRADTQYF	TGTGCCAGCAGTCGGGGAGGAAGGGCAGATACGCAGTATTTT
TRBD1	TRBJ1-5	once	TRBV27	CASREQGRGQPQHF	TGTGCCAGCAGGGAACAGGGGAGGGGTCAGCCCCAGCATTTT
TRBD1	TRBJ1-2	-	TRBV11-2	CASSSSIWGQGGGYTF	TGTGCCAGCAGCTCATCCATTTGGGGACAGGGGGGCGGCTACACCTTC
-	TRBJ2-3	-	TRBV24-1	CATREGADTQYF	TGTGCCACCAGGGAGGGAGCGGATACGCAGTATTTT
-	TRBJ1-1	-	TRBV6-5	CASSYSTRMNTEAFF	TGTGCCAGCAGTTACTCGACCAGGATGAACACTGAAGCTTTCTTT
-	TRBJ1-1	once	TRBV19	CASSMVGTEAFF	TGTGCCAGTAGTATGGTGGGTACTGAAGCTTTCTTT
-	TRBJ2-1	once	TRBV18	CASSPLPDNEQFF	TGTGCCAGCTCACCACTTCCAGACAATGAGCAGTTCTTC
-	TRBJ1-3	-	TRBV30	CATLPGTLSGNTIYF	TGTGCCACACTCCCGGGCACCCTCTCTGGAAACACCATATATTTT
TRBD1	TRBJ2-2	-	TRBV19	CASSRTGGSTGELFF	TGTGCCAGTAGCCGGACAGGGGGCAGCACCGGGGAGCTGTTTTTT
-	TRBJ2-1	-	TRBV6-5	CASSLDLNEQFF	TGTGCCAGCAGCCTGGACCTCAATGAGCAGTTCTTC
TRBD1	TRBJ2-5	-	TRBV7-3	CASSPGRDRVQETQYF	TGTGCCAGCAGCCCAGGCCGGGACAGGGTTCAAGAGACCCAGTACTTC
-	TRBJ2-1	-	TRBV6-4	CASRLSDYNEQFF	TGTGCCAGCAGATTATCCGACTACAATGAGCAGTTCTTC
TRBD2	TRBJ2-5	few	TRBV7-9	CASSSPGLARETQYF	TGTGCCAGCAGCTCGCCGGGACTAGCGAGGGAGACCCAGTACTTC
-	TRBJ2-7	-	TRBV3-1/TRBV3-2	CASSQGAITYEQYF	TGTGCCAGCAGCCAGGGGGCTATTACCTACGAGCAGTACTTC
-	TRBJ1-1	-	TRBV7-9	CASRTGGTEAFF	TGTGCCAGCAGAACGGGGGGGACTGAAGCTTTCTTT
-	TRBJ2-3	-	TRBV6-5	CASMGWGQGMAQYF	TGTGCCAGTATGGGATGGGGACAAGGGATGGCGCAGTATTTT
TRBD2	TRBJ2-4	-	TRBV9	CASSPRREGQNIQYF	TGTGCCAGCAGCCCCCGGCGGGAGGGCCAGAACATTCAGTACTTC
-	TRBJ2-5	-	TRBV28	CASSLMGPETQYF	TGTGCCAGCAGTTTAATGGGTCCGGAGACCCAGTACTTC
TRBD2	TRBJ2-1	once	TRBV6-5	CASSLGRVSYNEQFF	TGTGCCAGCAGTTTGGGGAGGGTCTCCTACAATGAGCAGTTCTTC
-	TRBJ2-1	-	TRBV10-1	CASSDRSSYNEQFF	TGCGCCAGCAGTGACCGGAGCTCCTACAATGAGCAGTTCTTC
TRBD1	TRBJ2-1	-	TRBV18	CASSPRGDSYNEQFF	TGTGCCAGCTCACCAAGAGGGGACAGCTACAATGAGCAGTTCTTC
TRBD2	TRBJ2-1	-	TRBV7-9	CASSFITSGSDNEQFF	TGTGCCAGCAGCTTCATAACTAGCGGAAGTGACAATGAGCAGTTCTTC
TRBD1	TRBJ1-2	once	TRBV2	CASTRDRDFYGYTF	TGTGCCAGCACCCGGGACAGGGATTTCTATGGCTACACCTTC
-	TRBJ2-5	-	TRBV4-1	CASSQDGTGIVETQYF	TGCGCCAGCAGCCAAGACGGGACGGGAATCGTGGAGACCCAGTACTTC
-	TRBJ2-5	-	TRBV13	CASSLTGETQYF	TGTGCCAGCAGCTTAACGGGAGAGACCCAGTACTTC
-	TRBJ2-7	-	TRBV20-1	CSASGNYEQYF	TGCAGTGCTAGTGGCAACTACGAGCAGTACTTC
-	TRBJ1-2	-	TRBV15	CATSRGRGANYGYTF	TGTGCCACCAGCAGAGGTCGGGGGGCTAACTATGGCTACACCTTC
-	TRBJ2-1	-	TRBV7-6	CASSPEVGNEQFF	TGTGCCAGCAGCCCCGAGGTCGGCAATGAGCAGTTCTTC
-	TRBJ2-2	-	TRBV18	CASSPKTNTGELFF	TGTGCCAGCTCACCTAAGACTAACACCGGGGAGCTGTTTTTT